One and the same sample provided the 8 T cell receptor beta chains below, sequenced in a study of blood T cell repertoires in COVID-19. Measured with immunoSEQ multiplex PCR; TCRdb has only the in-frame clones, and not every one. In the table there are some 150,000 clones, more than 80% of which are singletons. The specimen sequenced was peripheral blood. The receptors were gathered from a man between 65 and 85 years old with acute or convalescent COVID-19.

This sequence joins TRBV5-8 and TRBJ2-3, with 10 bases aligning to TRBD2. J gave up 2 bases and V 0 bases, and 6 bases lay outside the gene matches. The germline CDR1 and CDR2 sequences are SGHTS and YDEGEE. This CDR3 region has 17 residues. This chain's CDR3 is CASSLVPAGGVTDTQYF. CDR3 bases: TGTGCCAGCAGCTTGGTTCCAGCGGGGGGGGTCACAGATACGCAGTATTTT.

CDR3 sequence: CASTGTGGFQPQHF. The DNA for the CDR3 is TGTGCCAGTACTGGGACAGGGGGGTTTCAGCCCCAGCATTTT. The V and J genes are TRBV19 and TRBJ1-5; 11 nucleotides line up with TRBD1. CDR3 length: 14 residues. The V and J ends lost 7 bases and 6 bases, in that order; junction bases with no gene match: 5. Germline V lookup: CDR1 LNHDA, CDR2 SQIVND (reference sequence).

The chain uses TRBV6-5 and TRBJ2-7; 9 nucleotides align to TRBD1. The CDR3 consists of 14 residues. CDR1 is MNHEY, CDR2 SVGAGI, per germline. Unmatched junction bases numbered 6, after V lost 6 bases and J lost 3 bases. The DNA for the CDR3 is TGTGCCAGCAGGTACGGACAGGGGAGCTACGAGCAGTACTTC. Its translation: CASRYGQGSYEQYF.

The rearrangement joins TRBV16 to TRBJ2-7; 7 nucleotides line up with TRBD1. CDR3 length: 13 residues. J was trimmed by 4 bases and V by 4 bases; bases with no gene match: 4. Looked up from germline, CDR1 is KGHSY and CDR2 is FQNENV. The CDR3 loop reads CASSLGQPYEQYF. The CDR3 coding sequence is TGTGCCAGCAGCCTGGGACAGCCTTACGAGCAGTACTTC.

Here the CDR3 DNA reads TGTGCCTACCACAGGGGAAATGGCTACACCTTC. Amino acids: CAYHRGNGYTF. The gene calls are TRBV30 and TRBJ1-2; 7 bases line up with TRBD1. The length of the CDR3 is 11 residues. CDR1 is GTSNPN and CDR2 is SVGIG in the germline V gene (reference sequence). V shed 7 bases and J 6 bases; nucleotides not matched to a gene: 5.

This clone has a single count. The V call is TRBV24-1, the J call TRBJ2-5; 7 bases are a match to TRBD1. This CDR3 spans 13 amino acids. Germline trimming cut 6 bases from V and 5 bases from J; bases unmatched to any gene: 5. Germline CDR1 reads KGHDR; CDR2 reads SFDVKD. The DNA for the CDR3 is TGTGCCACCAGTCTACAGGGGTCGGAGACCCAGTACTTC. This codes for CATSLQGSETQYF.

A single count supports this clone. The chain employs TRBV10-3 and TRBJ1-6; 9 nucleotides match TRBD1. The CDR3 is 17 residues long. J was trimmed by 7 bases and V by 0 bases; bases with no gene match: 7. CDR1 ENHRY and CDR2 SYGVKD come from the germline V gene. The CDR3 is CAISESRDRVSNSPLHF. The CDR3 bases are TGTGCCATCAGTGAGTCCCGGGACAGGGTATCGAATTCACCCCTCCACTTT.

This clone was found a few times. The chain recombines TRBV12-5 with TRBJ2-7; a weak D match, TRBD1 (7 bases). The CDR3 covers 20 residues. V lost 2 bases and J 0 bases, leaving 26 bases between the germline ends. The germline gives CDR1 LGHNT, CDR2 FRNRAP. The CDR3 is CASGLIPALRQGGTSYEQYF. The CDR3 DNA reads TGTGCTAGTGGTTTGATTCCCGCTTTGAGGCAGGGGGGAACCTCCTACGAGCAGTACTTC.